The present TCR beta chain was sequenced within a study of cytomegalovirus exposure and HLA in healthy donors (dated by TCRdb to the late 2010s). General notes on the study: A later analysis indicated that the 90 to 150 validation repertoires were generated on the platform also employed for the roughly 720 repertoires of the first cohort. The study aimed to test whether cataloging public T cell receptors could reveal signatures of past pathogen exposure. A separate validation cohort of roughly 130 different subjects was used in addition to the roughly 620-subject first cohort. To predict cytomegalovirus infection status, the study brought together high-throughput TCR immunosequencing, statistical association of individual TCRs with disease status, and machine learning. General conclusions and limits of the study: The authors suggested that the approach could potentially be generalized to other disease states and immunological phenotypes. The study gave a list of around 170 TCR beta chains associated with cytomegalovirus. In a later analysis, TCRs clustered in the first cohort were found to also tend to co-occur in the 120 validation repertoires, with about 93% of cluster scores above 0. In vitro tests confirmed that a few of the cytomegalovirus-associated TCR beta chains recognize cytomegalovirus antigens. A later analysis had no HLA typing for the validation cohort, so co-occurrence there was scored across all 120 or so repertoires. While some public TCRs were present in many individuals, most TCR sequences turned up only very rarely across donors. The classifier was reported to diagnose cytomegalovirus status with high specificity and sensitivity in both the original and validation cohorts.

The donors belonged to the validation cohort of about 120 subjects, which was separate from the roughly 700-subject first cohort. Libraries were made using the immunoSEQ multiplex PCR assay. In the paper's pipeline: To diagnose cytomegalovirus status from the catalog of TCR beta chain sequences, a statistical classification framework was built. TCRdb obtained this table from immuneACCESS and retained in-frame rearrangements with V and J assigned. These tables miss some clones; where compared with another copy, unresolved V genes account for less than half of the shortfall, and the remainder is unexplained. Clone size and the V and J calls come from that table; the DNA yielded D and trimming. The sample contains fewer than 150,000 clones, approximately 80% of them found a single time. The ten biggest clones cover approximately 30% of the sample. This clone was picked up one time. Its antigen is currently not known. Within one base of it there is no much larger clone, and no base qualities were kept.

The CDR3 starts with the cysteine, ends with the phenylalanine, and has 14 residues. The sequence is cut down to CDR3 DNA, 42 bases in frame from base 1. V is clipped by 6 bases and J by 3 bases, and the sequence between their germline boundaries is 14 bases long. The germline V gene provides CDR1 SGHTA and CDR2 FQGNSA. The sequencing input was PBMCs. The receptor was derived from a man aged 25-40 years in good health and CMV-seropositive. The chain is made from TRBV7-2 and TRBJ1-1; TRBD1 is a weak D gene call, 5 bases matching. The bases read TGTGCCAGCAGTTGGGGGGGGATGTACACTGAAGCTTTCTTT. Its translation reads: CASSWGGMYTEAFF.